Sequencing of this TCR beta chain was carried out in a study of technical replicates of blood from a handful of donors. CDR1 is SGHRS and CDR2 is YFSETQ in the germline V gene. The CDR3 runs to 14 residues. The germline V and J ends were trimmed by 7 bases and 7 bases, with 20 bases remaining between them. Libraries were prepared by immunoSEQ multiplex PCR; TCRdb keeps only in-frame clonotypes and omits some of them. In the table there are 60,000 to 90,000 clones, around 97% of which are singletons. This TCR was sampled from a human donor in good health. Sequenced sample: T cells isolated from PBMCs. V and J are TRBV5-1 and TRBJ1-2, with D unresolved. The CDR3 sequence: CASGVVEGSFGYTF. The CDR3 DNA follows: TGCGCCAGCGGCGTGGTGGAGGGATCTTTTGGCTACACCTTC.